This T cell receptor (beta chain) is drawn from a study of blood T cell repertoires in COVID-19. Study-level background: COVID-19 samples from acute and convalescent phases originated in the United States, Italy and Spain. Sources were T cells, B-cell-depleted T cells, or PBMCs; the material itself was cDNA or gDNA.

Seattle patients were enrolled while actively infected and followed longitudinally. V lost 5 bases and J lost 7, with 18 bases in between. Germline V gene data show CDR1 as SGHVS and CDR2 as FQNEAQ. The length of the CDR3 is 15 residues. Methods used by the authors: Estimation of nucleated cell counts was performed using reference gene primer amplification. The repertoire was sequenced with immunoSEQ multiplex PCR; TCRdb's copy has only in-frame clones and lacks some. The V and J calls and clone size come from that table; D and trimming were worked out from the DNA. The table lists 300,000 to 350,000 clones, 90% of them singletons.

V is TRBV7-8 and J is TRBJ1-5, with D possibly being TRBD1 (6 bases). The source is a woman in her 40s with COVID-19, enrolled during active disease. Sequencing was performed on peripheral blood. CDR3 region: CASSPSGGQAQPQHF. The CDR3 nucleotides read TGTGCCAGCAGCCCCTCCGGGGGGCAGGCGCAGCCCCAGCATTTT.